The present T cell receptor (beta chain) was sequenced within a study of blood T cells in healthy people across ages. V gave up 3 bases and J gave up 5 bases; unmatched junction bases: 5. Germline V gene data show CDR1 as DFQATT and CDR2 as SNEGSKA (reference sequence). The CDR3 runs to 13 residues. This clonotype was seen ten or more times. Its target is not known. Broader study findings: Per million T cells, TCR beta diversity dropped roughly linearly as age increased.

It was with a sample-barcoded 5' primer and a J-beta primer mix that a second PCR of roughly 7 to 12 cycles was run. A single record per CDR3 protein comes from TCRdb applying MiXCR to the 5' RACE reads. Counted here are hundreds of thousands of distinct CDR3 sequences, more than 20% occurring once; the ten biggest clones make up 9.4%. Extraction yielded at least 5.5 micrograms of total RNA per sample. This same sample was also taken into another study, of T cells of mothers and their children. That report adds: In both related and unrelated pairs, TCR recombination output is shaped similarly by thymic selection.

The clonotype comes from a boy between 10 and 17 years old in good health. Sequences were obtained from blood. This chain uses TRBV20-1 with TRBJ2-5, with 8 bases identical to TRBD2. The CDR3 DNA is TGCAGTGCTAGGGAGAGCGGGAGTGAGACCCAGTACTTC. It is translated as CSARESGSETQYF.